These 32 T cell receptor beta chains share one sample of origin, sequenced in a study of shared clonotypes between healthy human individuals. Data came from immunoSEQ multiplex PCR; TCRdb stores just in-frame clones and leaves some out. The sample yields 2 million or so clones, about 94% seen once. Cells designated naive CD8 were CD45RO-negative and were positively selected for CCR7, with terminally differentiated effector memory CD45RA+ cells excluded. What was sequenced was naive CD8+ T cells sorted from blood. These receptors came from a man in his late teens or twenties in good health.

J is TRBJ2-7 and V is TRBV2, with 9 bases that match TRBD1. With 7 bases clipped from V and 3 bases from J, the junction kept 4 bases outside the gene matches. The CDR3 covers 13 residues. The germline V gene has CDR1 SNHLY and CDR2 FYNNEI. The chain's CDR3 is CASKGTGRYEQYF. The CDR3 DNA is TGTGCCAGCAAGGGGACAGGGCGCTACGAGCAGTACTTC.

This clone occurred a few times. The chain is built from TRBV5-1 and TRBJ2-7; D is uncertain. CDR1 and CDR2 from the germline V gene are SGHRS and YFSETQ. CDR3 length: 15 residues. Trimming took 0 bases from V and 3 from J, leaving 13 bases between them. The CDR3 is CASSLEGDHGYEQYF. The CDR3 DNA reads as TGCGCCAGCAGCTTGGAGGGCGACCACGGCTACGAGCAGTACTTC. The full variable domain, completed using reference TRBV5-1 and TRBJ2-7, is KAGVTQTPRYLIKTRGQQVTLSCSPISGHRSVSWYQQTPGQGLQFLFEYFSETQRNKGNFPGRFSGRQFSNSRSEMNVSTLELGDSALYLCASSLEGDHGYEQYFGPGTRLTVT.

The chain links TRBV2 to TRBJ2-1; D not certain. The CDR3 length is 13 residues. CDR1 and CDR2 (germline): SNHLY, FYNNEI. V shed 10 bases and J shed 4 bases, with 14 bases lying between them. The CDR3 region is CATFRTEYNEQFF. In nucleotides, the CDR3 is TGTGCCACCTTCCGGACCGAATACAATGAGCAGTTCTTC. The whole variable domain, remainder taken from reference TRBV2 and TRBJ2-1, is EPEVTQTPSHQVTQMGQEVILRCVPISNHLYFYWYRQILGQKVEFLVSFYNNEISEKSEIFDDQFSVERPDGSNFTLKIRSTKLEDSAMYFCATFRTEYNEQFFGPGTRLTVL.

This sequence joins TRBV10-3 and TRBJ1-1, with 9 bases fitting TRBD1. Germline CDR1 reads ENHRY; CDR2 reads SYGVKD. CDR3 length equals 14 residues. V trimming: 2 bases; J trimming: 5 bases; junction bases outside the gene matches: 3. This chain's CDR3 is CAISETGGATEAFF. As DNA, the CDR3 is TGTGCCATCAGTGAGACAGGGGGCGCGACTGAAGCTTTCTTT.

The rearrangement links TRBV5-4 to TRBJ2-7; maybe TRBD2 (6 bases). The CDR3 spans 14 residues. The ends were cut back, 0 bases at V and 5 bases at J, with 12 bases in the middle. Germline values: CDR1 SGHNT, CDR2 YYREEE (reference sequence). DNA for the CDR3: TGTGCCAGCAGCTTGGCCGGAGGGGCTCACGAGCAGTACTTC. Translating it yields CASSLAGGAHEQYF.

The genes are TRBV7-9 and TRBJ1-1, with D tentatively TRBD1 (5 bases). The germline gives CDR1 SEHNR, CDR2 FQNEAQ (reference sequence). V was trimmed by 2 bases and J by 7 bases, leaving 8 bases between them. CDR3 length equals 12 residues. Here the CDR3 reads CASSLRGDEAFF. CDR3 in DNA: TGTGCCAGCAGCTTACGGGGGGATGAAGCTTTCTTT. The variable domain in full, completed from reference TRBV7-9 and TRBJ1-1, reads DTGVSQNPRHKITKRGQNVTFRCDPISEHNRLYWYRQTLGQGPEFLTYFQNEAQLEKSRLLSDRFSAERPKGSFSTLEIQRTEQGDSAMYLCASSLRGDEAFFGQGTRLTVV.

The chain carries TRBV5-6 and TRBJ2-1; no firm D call. This CDR3 region has 17 residues. In germline, CDR1 is SGHDT, CDR2 YYEEEE. V lost 1 base and J 0 bases, leaving 14 bases between the germline ends. In DNA form, the CDR3 reads TGTGCCAGCAGCTTGATCAGCTGGCAGAGCTCCTACAATGAGCAGTTCTTC. Amino acid sequence: CASSLISWQSSYNEQFF.

With regard to this clone: Different DNA sequences within this sample yield the same CDR3. V and J are TRBV5-6 and TRBJ2-5, with D uncertain. Trimming took 0 bases from V and 5 from J, leaving 5 bases between them. Per the germline V gene, CDR1 is SGHDT and CDR2 is YYEEEE. The CDR3 spans 12 residues. The CDR3 loop reads CASSLALETQYF. The CDR3 nucleotides are TGTGCCAGCAGCTTGGCCTTGGAGACCCAGTACTTC.

This sequence joins TRBV9 and TRBJ2-7; 9 nucleotides align to TRBD1. This CDR3 is built from 14 residues. Germline V gene sequence: CDR1 SGDLS, CDR2 YYNGEE. V shed 4 bases, J shed 5 bases, and the junction held 7 bases outside the gene matches. CDR3 nucleotide sequence: TGTGCCAGCAGCTCACCGGGACAGGGAAACGAGCAGTACTTC. Amino acid sequence: CASSSPGQGNEQYF.

The genes are TRBV11-2 and TRBJ2-7; D unresolved. Per the germline V gene, CDR1 is SGHAT and CDR2 is FQNNGV. Trimming removed 4 bases at V and 12 bases at J, with 16 bases between. This CDR3 region has 12 residues. The CDR3: CASSSGRQPLYF. DNA of the CDR3: TGTGCCAGCAGCTCCGGACGGCAACCGTTGTACTTC.

The V gene is TRBV5-6, the J gene TRBJ2-7; 7 positions agree with TRBD2. Germline V gene lookup returns CDR1 SGHDT and CDR2 YYEEEE. V lost 0 bases to trimming and J lost 2 bases; unmatched junction nucleotides: 5. The CDR3 totals 15 residues. CDR3 DNA: TGTGCCAGCAGCTTGGGCGGGGGTAACACCTACGAGCAGTACTTC. Translating it yields CASSLGGGNTYEQYF.

This chain joins TRBV27 and TRBJ1-6, with D maybe TRBD1 (5 bases). V gave up 0 bases and J gave up 3 bases, with 9 bases separating them. Germline V gene sequence: CDR1 MNHEY, CDR2 SMNVEV (reference sequence). This CDR3 comprises 16 residues. CDR3 residues: CASSLSWGDYNSPLHF. The DNA for the CDR3 is TGTGCCAGCAGTTTATCTTGGGGCGACTATAATTCACCCCTCCACTTT.

The chain employs TRBV10-2 and TRBJ2-3; D not resolved. V was pared by 0 bases and J by 2 bases, with 12 bases between. Germline values: CDR1 WSHSY, CDR2 SAAADI. The CDR3 covers 16 residues. This CDR3 is CASSESMQPDTDTQYF. The CDR3 DNA reads as TGCGCCAGCAGTGAGTCGATGCAGCCTGACACAGATACGCAGTATTTT.

This chain uses TRBV28 with TRBJ2-1, with unresolved D. CDR3 length: 12 amino acids. V was clipped by 0 bases and J by 12 bases, with 9 bases between them. In germline, CDR1 is MDHEN, CDR2 SYDVKM. The DNA for the CDR3 is TGTGCCAGCAGTTTATGGGCGTTGGGGCAGTTCTTC. Translation: CASSLWALGQFF.

The chain is built from TRBV4-3 and TRBJ2-7, with D perhaps matching TRBD2 (6 bases). The CDR3 extends over 15 amino acids. Germline V CDR1 and CDR2: LGHNA, YSLEER. V lost 0 bases to trimming and J lost 4 bases, with 13 bases between them. CDR3: CASSQELALPYEQYF. CDR3 DNA sequence: TGCGCCAGCAGCCAAGAGCTAGCGCTACCTTACGAGCAGTACTTC.

The chain combines TRBV7-9 with TRBJ2-3; unclear D gene. The CDR3 has 13 residues. In germline, CDR1 is SEHNR, CDR2 FQNEAQ (reference sequence). V lost 7 bases and J lost 9, with 17 bases in between. The DNA of the CDR3 is TGTGCCAGCACAAACCCAACAACACCGACGCAGTATTTT. Its protein product is CASTNPTTPTQYF.

This chain connects TRBV5-4 to TRBJ1-1, with D maybe TRBD1 (5 bases). This CDR3 is 12 amino acids long. Germline CDR1 SGHNT, CDR2 YYREEE (reference sequence). V was trimmed by 6 bases and J by 5 bases, leaving 11 bases between them. The CDR3, as DNA: TGTGCCAGCACCTCCTCAGGGACTGAAGCTTTCTTT. Its translation: CASTSSGTEAFF.

This chain links TRBV28 with TRBJ2-3; D is possibly TRBD2 (5 bases). Germline CDR1 MDHEN, CDR2 SYDVKM. V was cut by 5 bases and J by 2 bases, with 11 bases left in between. The length of the CDR3 is 14 residues. The DNA of the CDR3 is TGTGCCAGCAGTGATCCCGGGAACACAGATACGCAGTATTTT. Protein sequence: CASSDPGNTDTQYF.

V gene TRBV6-1 combines with J gene TRBJ2-7; 7 nucleotides match TRBD1. This CDR3 comprises 15 residues. Trimming took 2 bases from V and 4 from J; bases not matched to a gene: 8. Per germline, CDR1 MNHNS and CDR2 SASEGT. CDR3 in amino acids: CASSEPRTGLYEQYF. In DNA, the CDR3 is TGTGCCAGCAGTGAACCCCGGACAGGTCTGTACGAGCAGTACTTC.

CDR3 nucleotides: TGTGCCAGCAGCCCAGGGGCTTCTAATGAAAAACTGTTTTTT. Residues: CASSPGASNEKLFF. The chain carries TRBV11-2 and TRBJ1-4; a weak D match, TRBD1 (6 bases). Looked up from germline, CDR1 is SGHAT and CDR2 is FQNNGV. V was pared by 5 bases and J by 3 bases, with 10 bases between. The CDR3 totals 14 residues.

The chain employs TRBV28 and TRBJ2-1; D is unresolved. V was clipped by 1 base and J by 5 bases, with 9 bases between them. CDR1 MDHEN and CDR2 SYDVKM come from the germline V gene. This CDR3 has 14 amino acids. CDR3 nucleotides: TGTGCCAGCAGTTTATTGGGCGAAAACAATGAGCAGTTCTTC. It is translated as CASSLLGENNEQFF.

This chain links TRBV6-1 with TRBJ2-5; D unclear. Germline V CDR1 and CDR2: MNHNS, SASEGT. The V end lost 10 bases, the J end lost 1 base, and 10 bases lay between the germline ends. The CDR3 loop spans 12 amino acids. This CDR3 is CANPYSQETQYF. As DNA, the CDR3 is TGTGCCAACCCCTACAGCCAAGAGACCCAGTACTTC.

This chain connects TRBV7-9 to TRBJ2-1; 8 bases agree with TRBD1. CDR1 is SEHNR and CDR2 is FQNEAQ in the germline V gene (reference sequence). This CDR3 has 17 residues. The V and J ends lost 1 base and 8 bases, in that order; junction bases with no gene match: 13. This CDR3 reads CASSLDLWTGPGDEQFF. The CDR3, as DNA: TGTGCCAGCAGCTTAGATTTGTGGACAGGGCCAGGCGATGAGCAGTTCTTC.

As for this clone: The sample contains more than one DNA sequence encoding this CDR3. The chain recombines TRBV27 with TRBJ2-7; D ambiguous. The CDR3 has 13 residues. V was pared by 2 bases and J by 1 base, with 6 bases between. CDR1 MNHEY and CDR2 SMNVEV come from the germline V gene (reference sequence). CDR3 DNA: TGTGCCAGCAGTTTAACAGATTCCTACGAGCAGTACTTC. Translated: CASSLTDSYEQYF.

V usage is TRBV27 and J usage is TRBJ2-3; tentatively, D is TRBD1 (6 bases). Germline lookup yields CDR1 MNHEY and CDR2 SMNVEV (reference sequence). There are 15 residues in the CDR3. The germline V and J ends were trimmed by 5 bases and 3 bases, with 15 bases remaining between them. The DNA for the CDR3 is TGTGCCAGCAGTCCCCTTGTAGGGGGAACAGATACGCAGTATTTT. As protein: CASSPLVGGTDTQYF.

V and J are TRBV27 and TRBJ2-2; 12 bases agree with TRBD2. The V and J ends lost 5 bases and 5 bases, in that order; junction bases with no gene match: 15. CDR3 length equals 19 residues. Germline V gene data show CDR1 as MNHEY and CDR2 as SMNVEV (reference sequence). This CDR3 reads CASSETGGLTSGSTGELFF. The CDR3 DNA sequence: TGTGCCAGCAGTGAGACAGGGGGCTTGACTAGCGGGAGTACCGGGGAGCTGTTTTTT.

This chain links TRBV13 with TRBJ1-2; TRBD1 matches at 7 bases. The CDR3 length is 14 residues. V trimming: 3 bases; J trimming: 4 bases; junction bases outside the gene matches: 5. Germline values: CDR1 PRHDT, CDR2 FYEKMQ (reference sequence). Written as DNA, the CDR3 is TGTGCCAGCAGCTTTAGACAGGGTTCCTATGGCTACACCTTC. Protein product: CASSFRQGSYGYTF.

This rearrangement joins TRBV4-1 to TRBJ2-7; no definite D call. The CDR3 sequence is 14 residues long. Trimming removed 4 bases from V and 4 bases from J, with 14 bases in between. Germline lookup yields CDR1 MGHRA and CDR2 YSYEKL. Here the CDR3 DNA reads TGCGCCAGCAGCCCATTCGCCGGCAGTTACGAGCAGTACTTC. This encodes CASSPFAGSYEQYF.

The chain joins TRBV21-1 to TRBJ1-3. TRBV21-1 is flagged as a pseudogene. This CDR3 spans 19 amino acids. This CDR3 is CASSKAGLAGGISGNTIYF. In DNA form, the CDR3 reads TGTGCCAGCAGCAAAGCCGGGCTCGCGGGGGGCATCTCTGGAAACACCATATATTTT.

This chain connects TRBV5-1 to TRBJ2-5, with 11 bases matching TRBD2. The CDR3 is 16 residues long. The ends lost 2 bases at V and 5 bases at J; junction bases unmatched: 8. Germline V gives CDR1 SGHRS, CDR2 YFSETQ. The CDR3 reads CASSFQLAGVVETQYF. CDR3 in DNA: TGCGCCAGCAGCTTCCAACTAGCGGGAGTCGTTGAGACCCAGTACTTC.

This sequence joins TRBV27 and TRBJ1-2; possibly TRBD1 for D (5 bases). Germline V gives CDR1 MNHEY, CDR2 SMNVEV (reference sequence). V was cut by 6 bases and J by 0 bases, with 11 bases left in between. This CDR3 is built from 14 residues. The CDR3 spells CASRGGTSNYGYTF. The CDR3 bases are TGTGCCAGCAGGGGGGGTACTTCTAACTATGGCTACACCTTC.

For the CDR3, the DNA is TGTGCCAGTAGTCTCTCCGGGACAGGGATGCAGCCCCAGCATTTT. Protein product: CASSLSGTGMQPQHF. The chain links TRBV19 to TRBJ1-5, with TRBD1 identical over 9 bases. Germline CDR1 and CDR2: LNHDA and SQIVND (reference sequence). CDR3 length equals 15 residues. V was clipped by 5 bases and J by 7 bases; unmatched bases: 9.